This note documents a single TCR beta chain sequence. CDR1 is ENHRY and CDR2 is SYGVKD in the germline V gene. V shed 6 bases and J shed 0 bases, with 9 bases lying between them. This CDR3 has 14 amino acids. Unique molecular identifiers were incorporated into the prepared TCRbeta library. TCRdb re-called the PCR reads with MiXCR, one entry per CDR3 protein. The sample holds roughly 790,000 distinct CDR3 sequences; less than 20% are singletons and the top ten take 5%. The data originate from a study of T-cell reconstitution after alpha-beta-depleted transplantation in children. The chain employs TRBV10-3 and TRBJ1-5; D is undetermined. This receptor was taken from a male patient younger than 18 who had a stem cell transplant for acute lymphoblastic leukemia, so the T cells may come from the graft donor. The sequenced sample was PBMCs, mostly from graft donor cells, obtained 360 days after TCRalphabeta/CD19-depleted stem cell transplant. CDR3 DNA sequence: TGTGCCATCAGGGCAGCTTATAGCAATCAGCCCCAGCATTTT. This encodes CAIRAAYSNQPQHF.